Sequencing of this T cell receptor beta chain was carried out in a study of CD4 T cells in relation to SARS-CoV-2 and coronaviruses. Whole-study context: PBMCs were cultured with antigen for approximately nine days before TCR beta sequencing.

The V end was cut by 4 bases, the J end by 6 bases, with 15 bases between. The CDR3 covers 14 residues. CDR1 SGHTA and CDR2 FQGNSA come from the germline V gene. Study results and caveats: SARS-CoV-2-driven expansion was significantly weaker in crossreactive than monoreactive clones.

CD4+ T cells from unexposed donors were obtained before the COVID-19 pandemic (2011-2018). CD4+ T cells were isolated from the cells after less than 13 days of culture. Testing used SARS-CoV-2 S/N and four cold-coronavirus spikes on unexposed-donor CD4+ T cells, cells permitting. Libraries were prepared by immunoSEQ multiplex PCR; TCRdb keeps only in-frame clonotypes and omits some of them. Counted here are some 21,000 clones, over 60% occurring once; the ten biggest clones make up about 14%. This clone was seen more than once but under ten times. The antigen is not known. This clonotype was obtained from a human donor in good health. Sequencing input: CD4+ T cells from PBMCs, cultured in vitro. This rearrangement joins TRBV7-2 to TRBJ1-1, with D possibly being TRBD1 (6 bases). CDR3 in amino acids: CASSSGWGRAEAFF. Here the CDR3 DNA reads TGTGCCAGCAGCTCCGGGTGGGGGCGGGCTGAAGCTTTCTTT.